A selection of T cell receptor beta chains follows, all from one sample in a study of regulatory T cells in long-lasting Graves disease. TCRdb recomputed calls from the multiplex PCR reads with MiXCR, one row per CDR3 protein. This table holds roughly 500,000 distinct CDR3 sequences, 20% to 25% found once. Sequences were derived from peripheral blood mononuclear cells (PBMCs), sampled when the disease was refractory, from a patient treated with antithyroid drugs. Every receptor here comes from a female donor with Graves disease. CDR3s include the opening cysteine and the closing phenylalanine or tryptophan. A D gene is named only where the DNA matches it firmly. Clone size, where shown, is once, few, many, or a class for clones that have expanded.

>TRBV10-1|TRBD1|TRBJ1-5|-
CASSEGDSSSVNSSESNQPQHF
TGCGCCAGCAGTGAAGGGGACAGCTCGTCCGTCAACTCGTCCGAGAGCAATCAGCCCCAGCATTTT
>TRBV7-8|-|TRBJ2-2|many
CASRAARGSAGELFF
TGTGCCAGCAGAGCAGCCCGGGGTTCCGCCGGGGAGCTGTTTTTT
>TRBV5-1|-|TRBJ2-3|-
CASSLVSRTDAQYF
TGCGCCAGCAGCTTGGTTTCCAGGACAGATGCGCAGTATTTT
>TRBV10-3|-|TRBJ1-2|many
CAISESISGPNYGYTF
TGTGCCATCAGTGAGTCGATATCAGGGCCTAACTATGGCTACACCTTC
>TRBV27|TRBD2|TRBJ2-3|-
CASSPYFEVSGGATDTQYF
TGTGCCAGCAGTCCCTACTTTGAGGTTAGCGGGGGGGCCACAGATACGCAGTATTTT
>TRBV28|-|TRBJ2-7|-
CASTWDSAVNEQYF
TGTGCCAGCACCTGGGACTCGGCCGTCAACGAGCAGTACTTC
>TRBV6-5|-|TRBJ2-7|many
CASSYPLDRDNYEQYF
TGTGCCAGCAGTTACCCTCTGGACAGAGATAACTACGAGCAGTACTTC
>TRBV15|-|TRBJ2-1|many
CATSRDGGAYNEQFF
TGTGCCACCAGCAGAGATGGCGGAGCCTACAATGAGCAGTTCTTC
>TRBV7-6|-|TRBJ2-1|-
CASSISRYEQFF
TGTGCCAGCAGCATATCCAGATATGAGCAGTTCTTC
>TRBV20-1|-|TRBJ1-6|few
CSARGGLGAGHSPLHF
TGCAGTGCTAGGGGGGGCTTGGGGGCAGGGCATTCACCCCTCCACTTT
>TRBV29-1|-|TRBJ1-2|few
CSVGSGPLWGYTF
TGCAGCGTTGGTTCGGGCCCCCTATGGGGCTACACCTTC
>TRBV7-2|-|TRBJ2-7|many
CASSLARGRTYEQYF
TGTGCCAGCAGCTTAGCGCGGGGCCGAACCTACGAGCAGTACTTC
>TRBV6-1|TRBD1|TRBJ2-5|many
CASRRQGMIQETQYF
TGTGCCAGCAGGAGACAGGGGATGATACAAGAGACCCAGTACTTC
>TRBV19|-|TRBJ2-7|-
CASSSRQKPYQQYF
TGTGCCAGTAGTTCGAGACAGAAACCCTACCAGCAGTACTTC
>TRBV28|-|TRBJ2-7|many
CASSRTGRGFYEQYF
TGTGCCAGCAGCCGTACAGGCCGAGGGTTCTACGAGCAGTACTTC
>TRBV12-3/TRBV12-4|-|TRBJ1-5|many
CASSLARQGYQPQHF
TGTGCCAGCAGTTTAGCGCGCCAGGGATATCAGCCCCAGCATTTT
>TRBV11-3|-|TRBJ2-1|-
CASSASGGLEQFF
TGTGCCAGCAGCGCCTCCGGGGGGCTTGAGCAGTTCTTC
>TRBV6-5|-|TRBJ2-1|few
CASSSHSYNEQFF
TGTGCCAGCAGTTCCCACTCCTACAATGAGCAGTTCTTC
>TRBV28|-|TRBJ1-1|many
CASSSPGQPNTEAFF
TGTGCCAGCAGTTCACCCGGACAGCCGAACACTGAAGCTTTCTTT
>TRBV3-1|-|TRBJ2-7|-
CASSQDRQGFEQYF
TGTGCCAGCAGCCAAGACCGCCAGGGGTTCGAGCAGTACTTC
>TRBV12-3/TRBV12-4|TRBD2|TRBJ2-2|few
CASNRLAGGPIGELFF
TGTGCCAGCAACCGCCTAGCGGGGGGGCCTATCGGGGAGCTGTTTTTT
>TRBV20-1|TRBD2|TRBJ2-1|-
CSARDGGGGFDEQFF
TGCAGTGCTAGAGATGGGGGGGGGGGATTCGACGAGCAGTTCTTC
>TRBV6-2/TRBV6-3|TRBD2|TRBJ2-2|many
CASSYSTSGINTGELFF
TGTGCCAGCAGTTACTCGACTAGCGGGATAAACACCGGGGAGCTGTTTTTT
>TRBV12-3/TRBV12-4|-|TRBJ2-7|-
CASSLNREYEQHF
TGTGCCAGCAGTTTAAACAGGGAGTACGAGCAGCACTTC
>TRBV27|TRBD2|TRBJ2-2|-
CASSYTSGGAGELFF
TGTGCCAGCAGTTATACTAGCGGGGGGGCCGGGGAGCTGTTTTTT
>TRBV11-3|TRBD1|TRBJ2-5|many
CASSAGQAQETQYF
TGTGCCAGCAGCGCGGGACAGGCCCAAGAGACCCAGTACTTC
>TRBV12-3/TRBV12-4|-|TRBJ1-6|-
CASSNIGDNSPLHF
TGTGCCAGCAGTAACATAGGGGATAATTCACCCCTCCACTTT
>TRBV9|-|TRBJ2-2|-
CASSVGGAGTGELFF
TGTGCCAGCAGCGTAGGGGGCGCAGGTACCGGGGAGCTGTTTTTT
>TRBV5-5|-|TRBJ1-3|-
CASSPRTREAGNTIYF
TGTGCCAGCAGCCCTAGGACGAGAGAAGCTGGAAACACCATATATTTT
>TRBV30|-|TRBJ2-2|-
CAWSGTHSGELFF
TGTGCCTGGAGCGGGACCCACTCCGGGGAGCTGTTTTTT
>TRBV7-3|-|TRBJ1-1|-
CASSFTGDLNTEAFF
TGTGCCAGCAGCTTTACGGGGGACTTAAACACTGAAGCTTTCTTT
>TRBV11-2|-|TRBJ1-6|-
CASSPRGEPPLHF
TGTGCCAGCAGCCCCCGGGGGGAGCCACCCCTCCACTTT
>TRBV19|TRBD1|TRBJ1-6|many
CASSREQGRNSPLHF
TGTGCCAGTAGTCGCGAACAGGGGCGGAATTCACCCCTCCACTTT
>TRBV29-1|TRBD1|TRBJ1-5|few
CSVTGGGGNQPQHF
TGCAGCGTTACAGGGGGAGGCGGCAATCAGCCCCAGCATTTT
>TRBV20-1|TRBD2|TRBJ2-7|many
CSASLSLTSGRAFEQYF
TGCAGTGCTAGCCTTTCTTTAACTAGCGGGAGGGCCTTCGAGCAGTACTTC
>TRBV19|-|TRBJ2-5|few
CASSIDRQETQYF
TGTGCCAGTAGTATAGATCGCCAAGAGACCCAGTACTTC
>TRBV2|-|TRBJ2-1|-
CASSTPGGPSYNEQFF
TGTGCCAGCAGTACTCCGGGGGGCCCCTCCTACAATGAGCAGTTCTTC
>TRBV11-3|-|TRBJ1-1|many
CASSPRSGWTEAFF
TGTGCCAGCAGCCCCCGGAGTGGGTGGACTGAAGCTTTCTTT
>TRBV18|-|TRBJ2-2|-
CASSYRRGNTGELFF
TGTGCCAGCTCATACCGCAGGGGGAACACCGGGGAGCTGTTTTTT
>TRBV20-1|-|TRBJ1-5|-
CSARAGVQNQPQHF
TGCAGTGCTAGGGCCGGGGTGCAGAATCAGCCCCAGCATTTT
>TRBV4-1|-|TRBJ2-1|once
CASSQGPEQFF
TGCGCCAGCAGCCAAGGTCCGGAGCAGTTCTTC
>TRBV6-1|-|TRBJ1-5|-
CASSPVPWDRLSNQPQHF
TGTGCCAGCAGTCCTGTTCCATGGGACCGCCTTAGCAATCAGCCCCAGCATTTT
>TRBV30|-|TRBJ2-7|few
CAWTDRYEQYF
TGTGCCTGGACCGATCGCTACGAGCAGTACTTC
>TRBV19|-|TRBJ1-2|few
CASSLTGMFDGYTF
TGTGCCAGTAGTCTTACAGGGATGTTCGATGGCTACACCTTC
>TRBV24-1|TRBD2|TRBJ2-5|few
CATSDPGTSGTETQYF
TGTGCCACCAGTGACCCCGGGACTAGCGGGACGGAGACCCAGTACTTC
>TRBV11-2|-|TRBJ1-6|many
CASSTDQNNSPLHF
TGTGCCAGCAGTACAGATCAAAATAATTCACCCCTCCACTTT
>TRBV18|-|TRBJ1-2|-
CASSPSAGMGGYTF
TGTGCCAGCTCACCAAGTGCGGGGATGGGAGGCTACACCTTC
>TRBV4-1|-|TRBJ1-2|few
CASSPLGPLDGYTF
TGCGCCAGCAGCCCCCTAGGGCCTCTGGATGGCTACACCTTC
>TRBV7-8|-|TRBJ1-5|once
CASSLGRGFQPQHF
TGTGCCAGCAGCTTAGGCCGGGGGTTCCAGCCCCAGCATTTT
>TRBV10-3|-|TRBJ1-1|-
CAISGGKNTEAFF
TGTGCCATCAGTGGGGGGAAGAACACTGAAGCTTTCTTT
>TRBV5-1|TRBD1|TRBJ2-7|-
CASSVAGTGGNYEQYF
TGCGCCAGCAGCGTTGCCGGGACAGGGGGCAACTACGAGCAGTACTTC
>TRBV6-1|-|TRBJ2-1|many
CASSAYYNEQFF
TGTGCCAGCAGTGCCTACTACAATGAGCAGTTCTTC
>TRBV28|-|TRBJ1-5|-
CASSTNGFGKPQHF
TGTGCCAGCAGTACAAACGGATTCGGGAAGCCCCAGCATTTT